The next 18 T cell receptor beta chains were all read from a single sample in a study of cytomegalovirus exposure and HLA in healthy donors. TCRdb's table, derived via immunoSEQ multiplex PCR, lists solely in-frame clones and lacks some. The data contain tens of thousands of clones, about 94% of them singletons. The sample taken for sequencing was PBMCs. The origin of the receptors is a man between 18 and 29 years old in good health and CMV-seropositive.

The chain carries TRBV10-3 and TRBJ2-2; 7 positions agree with TRBD1. Germline trimming cut 0 bases from V and 5 bases from J; bases unmatched to any gene: 9. CDR3 length: 17 amino acids. Germline CDR1 reads ENHRY; CDR2 reads SYGVKD. CDR3 loop: CAISESQGFLGTGELFF. CDR3 sequence (DNA): TGTGCCATCAGTGAGTCACAGGGGTTCCTTGGTACCGGGGAGCTGTTTTTT.

The chain joins TRBV5-6 to TRBJ1-1, with no clear D. Germline lookup yields CDR1 SGHDT and CDR2 YYEEEE. V dropped 4 bases and J dropped 6 bases, with 13 bases sitting between them. This CDR3 comprises 13 residues. Here the CDR3 reads CASSPIGRPEAFF. The CDR3 DNA reads TGTGCCAGCAGCCCCATCGGGAGACCTGAAGCTTTCTTT.

The rearrangement joins TRBV30 to TRBJ1-5; TRBD1 agrees at 7 bases. The CDR3 runs 14 residues. V trimming: 0 bases; J trimming: 5 bases; junction bases outside the gene matches: 4. CDR1 is GTSNPN, CDR2 SVGIG, per germline (reference sequence). The CDR3 region is CAWSVRQGDQPQHF. The CDR3, as DNA: TGTGCCTGGAGTGTACGACAGGGAGATCAGCCCCAGCATTTT.

The rearrangement links TRBV15 to TRBJ2-1, with a weak D call TRBD2 (5 bases). Trimming stripped 1 base from V and 4 bases from J, with 8 bases between. The CDR3 runs 14 residues. CDR1 and CDR2 (germline): LNHNV, YYDKDF (reference sequence). The chain's CDR3 is CATSRVATYNEQFF. The CDR3 coding sequence is TGTGCCACCAGCAGAGTAGCGACTTACAATGAGCAGTTCTTC.

The chain combines TRBV5-6 with TRBJ1-1, with 8 bases aligning to TRBD1. The CDR3 runs to 16 residues. Germline trimming cut 4 bases from V and 4 bases from J; bases unmatched to any gene: 12. Germline loops: CDR1 SGHDT, CDR2 YYEEEE. This CDR3 is CASSPDRGFTGTEAFF. The CDR3 DNA follows: TGTGCCAGCAGCCCTGACAGGGGATTTACCGGCACTGAAGCTTTCTTT.

V is TRBV4-1 and J is TRBJ2-1; 14 nucleotides align to TRBD2. Germline assignment: CDR1 MGHRA and CDR2 YSYEKL. V was pared by 4 bases and J by 9 bases, with 8 bases of the junction left unmatched. CDR3 length: 16 amino acids. The CDR3 DNA sequence: TGCGCCAGCAGCCCTTTGACTAGCGGGAGGGCCAGTGAGCAGTTCTTC. Its protein is CASSPLTSGRASEQFF.

The CDR3 bases are TGTGCCAGCAGTGTGGGGGGGCTATACAATGAGCAGTTCTTC. Protein sequence: CASSVGGLYNEQFF. The chain couples TRBV28 to TRBJ2-1; D possibly corresponds to TRBD2 (7 bases). Germline CDR1 MDHEN, CDR2 SYDVKM. The V gene lost 5 bases and the J gene lost 4 bases, with 12 bases spanning the gap. There are 14 residues in the CDR3.

This chain links TRBV4-1 with TRBJ2-3, with unresolved D. The CDR3 covers 15 residues. V was trimmed by 1 base and J by 0 bases, leaving 8 bases between them. In germline, CDR1 is MGHRA, CDR2 YSYEKL. For the CDR3, the DNA is TGCGCCAGCAGCCAAGTCCCGGGTAGCACAGATACGCAGTATTTT. Translation: CASSQVPGSTDTQYF.

The chain carries TRBV11-3 and TRBJ1-1; TRBD1 matches 8 bases. This CDR3 has 15 amino acids. V lost 1 base, J lost 8 bases, and 9 bases stayed unmatched. The germline V gene has CDR1 SGHNT and CDR2 YENEEA. The CDR3 here is CASSLARGRWGEAFF. The CDR3 DNA sequence: TGTGCCAGCAGCTTAGCCAGGGGGCGATGGGGGGAAGCTTTCTTT.

The rearrangement joins TRBV18 to TRBJ2-1; D remains ambiguous. The CDR3 has 14 residues. Trimming stripped 2 bases from V and 5 bases from J, with 10 bases between. Germline-derived CDR1 and CDR2 are KGHSH and LQKENI. In nucleotides, the CDR3 is TGTGCCAGCTCACCAGCGAGTGCAAACAATGAGCAGTTCTTC. This encodes CASSPASANNEQFF.

This chain connects TRBV9 to TRBJ1-3, with D hard to call. The V end was cut by 3 bases, the J end by 5 bases, with 6 bases between. Per the germline V gene, CDR1 is SGDLS and CDR2 is YYNGEE. CDR3 length: 12 residues. This chain's CDR3 is CASSALRNTIYF. The CDR3 nucleotides are TGTGCCAGCAGCGCCCTTAGAAACACCATATATTTT.

The CDR3, as DNA: TGTGCCAGCAGCCCGGGACTAGCGGCTAACAATGAGCAGTTCTTC. This encodes CASSPGLAANNEQFF. The chain joins TRBV6-4 to TRBJ2-1, with 11 bases that match TRBD2. CDR1 MRHNA and CDR2 SNTAGT come from the germline V gene. After removal of 6 bases from V and 5 bases from J, the junction contained 6 bases not matched to a gene. This CDR3 has 15 residues.

The chain combines TRBV11-1 with TRBJ1-1; D is possibly TRBD1 (5 bases). The CDR3 runs 13 residues. Germline assignment: CDR1 SGHAT and CDR2 FQDESV (reference sequence). Trimming cost V 4 bases and J 0 bases, with 6 bases left between them. The CDR3 is CASSSTVNTEAFF. In DNA form, the CDR3 reads TGTGCCAGCAGCTCGACAGTGAACACTGAAGCTTTCTTT.

The chain joins TRBV18 to TRBJ1-1; TRBD1 aligns across 9 bases. Per the germline V gene, CDR1 is KGHSH and CDR2 is LQKENI. V was clipped by 3 bases and J by 2 bases; unmatched bases: 7. The CDR3 contains 16 residues. The CDR3 is CASSPRDRVDNTEAFF. For the CDR3, the DNA is TGTGCCAGCTCACCCCGGGACAGGGTAGACAACACTGAAGCTTTCTTT.

V gene TRBV9 combines with J gene TRBJ2-3; 7 bases are a match to TRBD1. This CDR3 spans 15 amino acids. Germline CDR1 reads SGDLS; CDR2 reads YYNGEE. The V segment lost 0 bases and the J segment 6 bases; nucleotides outside the gene matches: 7. CDR3 bases: TGTGCCAGCAGCGTAGATTACAGGGGAGACGATACGCAGTATTTT. As protein: CASSVDYRGDDTQYF.

The V gene is TRBV6-1, the J gene TRBJ1-5; 7 bases are a match to TRBD1. Per the germline V gene, CDR1 is MNHNS and CDR2 is SASEGT. V lost 4 bases and J lost 6; bases outside the gene matches: 9. The CDR3 consists of 15 residues. The CDR3 DNA reads TGTGCCAGCAGTGCGTTAACAGGGGTGGTTCAGCCCCAGCATTTT. The encoded protein is CASSALTGVVQPQHF.

The V call is TRBV9, the J call TRBJ2-3, with D hard to call. The germline V gene encodes CDR1 SGDLS and CDR2 YYNGEE. Trimming removed 0 bases from V and 5 bases from J, with 13 bases in between. This CDR3 region has 15 residues. CDR3 sequence (DNA): TGTGCCAGCAGCGTAGGTGCTCTCCTCGGAGATACGCAGTATTTT. Translated, it gives CASSVGALLGDTQYF.

This clone appeared once. This chain connects TRBV6-1 to TRBJ2-5; possibly TRBD2 for D (5 bases). The CDR3 has 15 amino acids. V was shortened by 0 bases and J by 5 bases, with 13 bases between the two germline ends. Germline-derived CDR1 and CDR2 are MNHNS and SASEGT. The CDR3 DNA reads as TGTGCCAGCAGTGAAGCGCCGGGATCCGTGGAGACCCAGTACTTC. It codes for CASSEAPGSVETQYF.